Presented here are 30 T cell receptor beta chains from one specimen sequenced in a study of response to subunit inactivated influenza vaccine. TCRdb independently ran MiXCR on the RT-PCR reads; one entry per CDR3 protein. The sample lists about 500,000 distinct CDR3 sequences, 16% occurring once. The source material was CD4+ T cells sorted from PBMCs, sampled less than 25 months after vaccination. These receptors were obtained from a man between 50 and 75 years old who received an inactivated influenza vaccine.

This clonotype appeared many times. The chain couples TRBV12-3 or TRBV12-4 to TRBJ1-5; TRBD1 matches 10 bases. Trimming removed 1 base from V and 1 base from J; junction bases left unmatched: 1. CDR3 length: 16 amino acids. The CDR3 DNA reads TGTGCCAGCAGTTTAGGGGACAGGGGAAGCAATCAGCCCCAGCATTTT. It translates to CASSLGDRGSNQPQHF.

In DNA form, the CDR3 reads TGTGCCAGCAGCTTATACGTCAGTGAGCAGTTCTTC. Amino acids: CASSLYVSEQFF. This chain connects TRBV7-2 to TRBJ2-1, with D uncertain. Germline CDR1 and CDR2: SGHTA and FQGNSA. V was trimmed by 2 bases and J by 9 bases, leaving 8 bases between them. This CDR3 has 12 amino acids.

This clonotype appeared many times. The V call is TRBV5-1, the J call TRBJ2-1, with TRBD1 matching over 7 bases. Germline values: CDR1 SGHRS, CDR2 YFSETQ. The CDR3 consists of 13 residues. J was trimmed by 8 bases and V by 6 bases; bases with no gene match: 8. This CDR3 reads CASKEQGSDEQFF. CDR3 coding DNA: TGCGCCAGCAAAGAACAGGGGTCGGATGAGCAGTTCTTC.

In its sample, this clonotype was seen many times. J is TRBJ2-3 and V is TRBV20-1; D gene uncertain. The CDR3 is made up of 14 amino acids. Trimming took off 1 base at V and 3 bases at J, with 11 bases between the two ends. Germline values: CDR1 DFQATT, CDR2 SNEGSKA (reference sequence). The CDR3 spells CSARAREGTDTQYF. CDR3 in DNA: TGCAGTGCTAGAGCCAGAGAAGGGACAGATACGCAGTATTTT.

The chain recombines TRBV18 with TRBJ1-4, with 8 bases aligning to TRBD1. The CDR3 covers 16 residues. Trimming removed 0 bases from V and 6 bases from J; junction bases left unmatched: 6. Germline-derived CDR1 and CDR2 are KGHSH and LQKENI. The CDR3 loop reads CASSPPMRTGHEKLFF. The CDR3 DNA follows: TGTGCCAGCTCACCACCGATGAGGACAGGGCATGAAAAACTGTTTTTT.

This clonotype showed up many times. This chain joins TRBV13 and TRBJ2-1; no clear D gene. The V gene lost 5 bases and the J gene lost 6 bases, with 11 bases spanning the gap. Germline lookup yields CDR1 PRHDT and CDR2 FYEKMQ (reference sequence). This CDR3 has 13 residues. The CDR3 nucleotides read TGTGCCAGCAGCCCCAGCCAGTTCAATGAGCAGTTCTTC. Translating gives CASSPSQFNEQFF.

This chain uses TRBV6-5 with TRBJ2-2; TRBD1 is a possible D gene (6 bases). The CDR3 has 16 amino acids. V lost 0 bases, J lost 6 bases, and 14 bases lay in between. In germline, CDR1 is MNHEY, CDR2 SVGAGI. The CDR3 loop reads CASSYSIGGEAGELFF. The CDR3, as DNA: TGTGCCAGCAGTTACTCGATAGGGGGAGAGGCCGGGGAGCTGTTTTTT.

The V and J genes are TRBV3-1 and TRBJ1-6; D not certain. Germline-derived CDR1 and CDR2 are LGHDT and YNNKEL (reference sequence). The CDR3 consists of 14 residues. V was trimmed by 3 bases and J by 7 bases, leaving 10 bases between them. The CDR3 is CASSHTRSNSPLHF. As DNA, the CDR3 is TGTGCCAGCAGCCATACACGTAGCAATTCACCCCTCCACTTT. Complete variable domain (other parts from reference TRBV3-1 and TRBJ1-6): DTAVSQTPKYLVTQMGNDKSIKCEQNLGHDTMYWYKQDSKKFLKIMFSYNNKELIINETVPNRFSPKSPDKAHLNLHINSLELGDSAVYFCASSHTRSNSPLHFGNGTRLTVT.

This clonotype was detected only a few times. The chain uses TRBV6-5 and TRBJ2-2; no clear D. From germline, CDR1 is MNHEY and CDR2 SVGAGI. The CDR3 sequence is 12 residues long. Trimming took 6 bases from V and 4 from J, leaving 6 bases between them. The DNA of the CDR3 is TGTGCCAGCAGAACCTTCACCGGGGAGCTGTTTTTT. Translated: CASRTFTGELFF.

This clonotype was seen at least ten times. This sequence joins TRBV6-2 or TRBV6-3 and TRBJ1-5, with 7 bases that match TRBD1. V lost 5 bases, J lost 3 bases, and 4 bases stayed unmatched. Germline V gives CDR1 MNHEY, CDR2 SVGEGT. CDR3 length: 14 residues. In DNA form, the CDR3 reads TGTGCCAGCAGTATAACAGGGGACAATCAGCCCCAGCATTTT. Protein: CASSITGDNQPQHF.

This clonotype turned up a few times. The rearrangement joins TRBV7-2 to TRBJ2-7; D is ambiguous. This CDR3 region has 16 residues. Germline loops: CDR1 SGHTA, CDR2 FQGNSA. Trimming removed 5 bases from V and 2 bases from J, with 19 bases in between. In DNA form, the CDR3 reads TGTGCCAGCAGCCCTAACCGGGCCGGCGTTACCTACGAGCAGTACTTC. It codes for CASSPNRAGVTYEQYF.

This clonotype has a handful of counts. V gene TRBV4-2 combines with J gene TRBJ1-1; the D gene is possibly TRBD1 (5 bases). V was pared by 2 bases and J by 1 base, with 17 bases between. The germline gives CDR1 LGHNA, CDR2 YNFKEQ. CDR3 length: 17 residues. CDR3 sequence reads: CASSQWQRGSGNTEAFF. The CDR3 nucleotides read TGTGCCAGCAGCCAATGGCAAAGGGGATCTGGGAACACTGAAGCTTTCTTT.

J is TRBJ1-2 and V is TRBV14, with unresolved D. Germline-derived CDR1 and CDR2 are SGHDN and FVKESK. The CDR3 sequence is 15 residues long. With 0 bases removed from V and 0 bases from J, the gap between germline ends came to 8 bases. The CDR3 region has the DNA TGTGCCAGCAGCCAAGAGTACAGACCTAACTATGGCTACACCTTC. Protein: CASSQEYRPNYGYTF.

V gene TRBV9 combines with J gene TRBJ2-7; no reliable D call. The CDR3 length is 15 residues. V gave up 0 bases and J gave up 2 bases, with 12 bases separating them. The germline V gene has CDR1 SGDLS and CDR2 YYNGEE. CDR3 protein: CASSVDANRAYEQYF. The CDR3 DNA follows: TGTGCCAGCAGCGTAGATGCGAATAGGGCCTACGAGCAGTACTTC.

This clonotype appeared a few times. The V gene is TRBV4-3, the J gene TRBJ1-1, with D hard to call. CDR1 LGHNA and CDR2 YSLEER come from the germline V gene. V lost 3 bases to trimming and J lost 11 bases, with 16 bases between them. The CDR3 is 13 amino acids. Here the CDR3 reads CASSHSVGMGAFF. CDR3 bases: TGCGCCAGCAGCCACTCGGTGGGAATGGGGGCTTTCTTT.

This clonotype was counted between two and nine times. The chain uses TRBV20-1 and TRBJ2-1, with a tentative D call TRBD2 (5 bases). This CDR3 region has 15 residues. Germline CDR1 and CDR2: DFQATT and SNEGSKA (reference sequence). Trimming removed 4 bases at V and 0 bases at J, with 13 bases between. This CDR3 reads CSANADWSSYNEQFF. CDR3 sequence (DNA): TGCAGTGCTAACGCGGACTGGAGCTCCTACAATGAGCAGTTCTTC.

This clonotype was seen more than once but under ten times. This chain links TRBV7-7 with TRBJ2-5; tentative D call: TRBD2 (5 bases). There are 13 residues in the CDR3. The V and J ends lost 4 bases and 4 bases respectively, with 10 bases between them. Germline lookup yields CDR1 SSHAT and CDR2 FNYEAQ (reference sequence). The CDR3 region is CASSSRTRETQYF. The CDR3 region has the DNA TGTGCCAGCAGCTCTCGGACTCGAGAGACCCAGTACTTC. Looking up the rest from reference TRBV7-7 and TRBJ2-5 gives the full variable domain: GAGVSQSPRYKVTKRGQDVTLRCDPISSHATLYWYQQALGQGPEFLTYFNYEAQPDKSGLPSDRFSAERPEGSISTLTIQRTEQRDSAMYRCASSSRTRETQYFGPGTRLLVL.

The gene calls are TRBV4-3 and TRBJ2-3; 10 bases fit TRBD2. Germline lookup yields CDR1 LGHNA and CDR2 YSLEER. V lost 0 bases and J lost 7; bases outside the gene matches: 4. There are 15 residues in the CDR3. This chain's CDR3 is CASSQEASGRYTQYF. CDR3 in DNA: TGCGCCAGCAGCCAAGAGGCTAGCGGGAGATATACGCAGTATTTT.

The chain recombines TRBV6-2 or TRBV6-3 with TRBJ1-1; the match to TRBD1 covers 8 bases. There are 18 residues in the CDR3. From germline, CDR1 is MNHEY and CDR2 SVGEGT. The V and J ends lost 5 bases and 1 base, in that order; junction bases with no gene match: 15. The CDR3 bases are TGTGCCAGCAGTATTACACAGGGGGTTACCCATAAGAACACTGAAGCTTTCTTT. It is translated as CASSITQGVTHKNTEAFF.

The genes are TRBV10-3 and TRBJ2-5; D tentatively fits TRBD1 or TRBD2 (5 bases each). The germline V and J ends were trimmed by 3 bases and 5 bases, with 16 bases remaining between them. Germline CDR1 ENHRY, CDR2 SYGVKD. The CDR3 is 15 amino acids. The CDR3, as DNA: TGTGCCATCAGTGAAGGCGATAGGGACGTGGAGACCCAGTACTTC. As protein: CAISEGDRDVETQYF.

This chain links TRBV5-4 with TRBJ2-5; 7 bases are shared with TRBD2. Germline-derived CDR1 and CDR2 are SGHNT and YYREEE (reference sequence). The V and J ends lost 4 bases and 1 base, in that order; junction bases with no gene match: 7. The CDR3 contains 15 residues. CDR3 sequence reads: CASSQTSRAQETQYF. Here the CDR3 DNA reads TGTGCCAGCAGCCAGACTAGCAGAGCCCAAGAGACCCAGTACTTC.

This clonotype was detected once. The CDR3 here is CASSQLAAVPGELFF. CDR3 in DNA: TGCGCCAGCAGCCAGCTAGCGGCAGTTCCCGGGGAGCTGTTTTTT. This chain connects TRBV4-3 to TRBJ2-2, with TRBD2 matching over 7 bases. Germline V gene lookup returns CDR1 LGHNA and CDR2 YSLEER. The V and J ends lost 3 bases and 6 bases, in that order; junction bases with no gene match: 7. This CDR3 is built from 15 residues.

This clonotype has a handful of counts. The rearrangement links TRBV5-1 to TRBJ2-7; either TRBD1 or TRBD2 may fit D (5 bases each). V lost 1 base and J 6 bases, leaving 14 bases between the germline ends. CDR1 is SGHRS, CDR2 YFSETQ, per germline. This CDR3 is 14 amino acids long. CDR3 amino acids: CASSLRGPKVEQYF. The CDR3 DNA follows: TGCGCCAGCAGCTTGCGGGGCCCTAAAGTCGAGCAGTACTTC. Together with reference TRBV5-1 and TRBJ2-7, the CDR3 gives the full variable domain: KAGVTQTPRYLIKTRGQQVTLSCSPISGHRSVSWYQQTPGQGLQFLFEYFSETQRNKGNFPGRFSGRQFSNSRSEMNVSTLELGDSALYLCASSLRGPKVEQYFGPGTRLTVT.

The rearrangement uses TRBV19 and TRBJ1-3, with D unresolved. V lost 7 bases and J lost 0, with 7 bases in between. The CDR3 has 13 residues. The V gene's germline CDR1 is LNHDA and CDR2 SQIVND (reference sequence). As DNA, the CDR3 is TGTGCCAGTAAAAAAGACTCTGGAAACACCATATATTTT. This encodes CASKKDSGNTIYF.

The genes are TRBV24-1 and TRBJ2-2; D perhaps matches TRBD2 (5 bases). V lost 1 base, J lost 3 bases, and 14 bases lay in between. From germline, CDR1 is KGHDR and CDR2 SFDVKD. The CDR3 runs 17 residues. The CDR3, as DNA: TGTGCCACCAGTGATTTACCGGTTAGCGATGACACCGGGGAGCTGTTTTTT. Its protein product is CATSDLPVSDDTGELFF.

Many counts were recorded for this clonotype. The chain uses TRBV6-5 and TRBJ2-3, with TRBD2 identical over 8 bases. Looked up from germline, CDR1 is MNHEY and CDR2 is SVGAGI. The CDR3 extends over 16 amino acids. V was pared by 0 bases and J by 0 bases, with 2 bases of the junction left unmatched. The CDR3 region has the DNA TGTGCCAGCAGTTACTCAAGCGGGGGAAGCACAGATACGCAGTATTTT. Translation gives CASSYSSGGSTDTQYF.

The chain has TRBV10-3 and TRBJ2-7; TRBD1 matches 8 bases. This CDR3 contains 15 residues. J lost 3 bases, V lost 4 bases, and 8 bases had no gene match. Germline CDR1 reads ENHRY; CDR2 reads SYGVKD. The CDR3 here is CAISATGTGYYEQYF. The DNA for the CDR3 is TGTGCCATCAGTGCGACCGGGACAGGTTACTACGAGCAGTACTTC.

As DNA, the CDR3 is TGTGCCAGCACTGAGGGCCCGCGGACTGAAGCTTTCTTT. Encoded protein: CASTEGPRTEAFF. The rearrangement uses TRBV2 and TRBJ1-1; D not resolved. Germline V CDR1 and CDR2: SNHLY, FYNNEI. This CDR3 region has 13 residues. V was cut by 7 bases and J by 5 bases, with 14 bases left in between.

This clonotype came up a few times. The V gene is TRBV4-1, the J gene TRBJ1-5; 7 bases agree with TRBD1. Germline CDR1 reads MGHRA; CDR2 reads YSYEKL. Trimming removed 4 bases from V and 2 bases from J; junction bases left unmatched: 5. This CDR3 has 15 residues. CDR3 nucleotide sequence: TGCGCCAGCAGCCCCAGACAGGGTGGCAATCAGCCCCAGCATTTT. Amino acids: CASSPRQGGNQPQHF.

V gene TRBV7-2 combines with J gene TRBJ2-7; tentatively, D is TRBD1 (6 bases). CDR1 SGHTA and CDR2 FQGNSA come from the germline V gene. Trimming took off 5 bases at V and 4 bases at J, with 12 bases between the two ends. The CDR3 is 13 amino acids. This CDR3 is CASSRGTTYEQYF. In DNA form, the CDR3 reads TGTGCCAGCAGCCGAGGGACAACTTACGAGCAGTACTTC.